This T cell receptor (beta chain) was documented in a study of blood T cells in healthy people across ages. The V gene's germline CDR1 is LGHDT and CDR2 YNNKEL (reference sequence). This CDR3 comprises 16 residues. A second about 7 to 12 cycle PCR used barcoded and J-beta primers. Each cDNA molecule, via a template-switch adaptor with 12 random nucleotides, was tagged. TCRdb re-analysed the 5' RACE reads in MiXCR, keeping a single row per CDR3 protein. The data hold under 1 million distinct CDR3 sequences, with around 45% observed a single time. The sequencing input was blood. The gene calls are TRBV3-1 and TRBJ2-4; 7 bases map to TRBD2. The end of the DNA fits TRBJ2-7 better, so the J call may be wrong. The receptor's source is a man between 60 and 75 years old in good health. CDR3 loop: CASSRSSDSGVYEQYF. DNA of the CDR3: TGTGCCAGCAGCCGGAGTTCAGACAGCGGGGTCTACGAGCAGTACTTC.